This TCR beta chain was recorded in a study of blood T cells in healthy people across ages. The CDR3 spans 15 residues. The germline gives CDR1 MNHEY, CDR2 SMNVEV (reference sequence). The V gene end was trimmed by 4 bases and the J gene end by 5 bases; junction bases not matched to a gene: 8. The use of a sample-barcoded 5' primer and a J-beta primer mix characterized a second PCR of about 6 to 12 cycles. TCRdb called the 5' RACE reads again in MiXCR, with one record for every CDR3 protein. The sample contains about 730,000 distinct CDR3 sequences, roughly 44% of which appear only once. Study-level findings and limits: It was not known whether donors were CMV positive (a possible confounder of expanded clonotype changes). The long-lived group displayed more naive CD4+ cells, plus higher diversity, than the aged donors did.

Note on this clonotype: Its antigen is undetermined.

The chain recombines TRBV27 with TRBJ2-1; 7 nucleotides align to TRBD2. This sequence originates from a woman in her sixties or seventies in good health. Sequences were obtained from blood. CDR3 in DNA: TGTGCCAGCAGTTCGGGAGGATCCCTTAACAATGAGCAGTTCTTC. Translation gives CASSSGGSLNNEQFF.